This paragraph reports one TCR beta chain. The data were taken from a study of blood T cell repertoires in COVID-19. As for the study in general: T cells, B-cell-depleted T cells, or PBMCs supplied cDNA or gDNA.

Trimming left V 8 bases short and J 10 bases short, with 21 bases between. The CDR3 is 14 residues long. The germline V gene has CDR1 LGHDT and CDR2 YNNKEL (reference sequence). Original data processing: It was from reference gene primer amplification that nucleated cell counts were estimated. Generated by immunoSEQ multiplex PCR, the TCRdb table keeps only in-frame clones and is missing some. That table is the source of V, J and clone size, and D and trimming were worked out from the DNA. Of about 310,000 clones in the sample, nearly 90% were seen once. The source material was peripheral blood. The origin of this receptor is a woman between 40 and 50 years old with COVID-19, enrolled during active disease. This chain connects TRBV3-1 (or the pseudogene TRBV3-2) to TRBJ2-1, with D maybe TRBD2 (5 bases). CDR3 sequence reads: CASGGVSVSGEQFF. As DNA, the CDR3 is TGTGCCAGCGGAGGTGTTAGCGTTTCGGGCGAGCAGTTCTTC.